This T cell receptor (beta chain) was obtained from a study of breast tumors, draining lymph nodes, adjacent tissues. Findings and caveats of the study: Tumor T cell lymph node origin was a supported hypothesis, not proven. Luminal-like breast cancer showed significantly greater tumor-nontumor repertoire similarity than basal-like breast cancer did. Most tumor T cells seemingly derive from lymph node, then expand in tumor. Tumors had less TCR diversity than lymph nodes, more than nontumor tissue.

From the multiplex PCR reads, TCRdb called clonotypes with MiXCR, one entry per CDR3 protein. The sample yields under 150,000 distinct CDR3 sequences, 15% to 20% seen once. Breast cancer patients provided tissue from their axillary draining lymph nodes. This clonotype was recorded many times. What it binds is not known. Sequencing was carried out using axillary lymph node tissue. The receptor was derived from a female donor with breast cancer. Some clones in this sample may be carry-over from other donors' samples.

As DNA, the CDR3 is TGTGCCAGCAGTCCGACTAGCGGGAGGGCGTACGAGCAGTACTTC. Encoded protein: CASSPTSGRAYEQYF. The rearrangement links TRBV12-3 or TRBV12-4 to TRBJ2-7, with 14 bases lining up with TRBD2. CDR3 size: 15 residues. Unmatched junction bases numbered 4, after V lost 5 bases and J lost 4 bases.